This TCR beta chain was identified during a study of radiotherapy plus CTLA-4 blockade in lung cancer. A word on this clone: The antigen is undetermined.

Study-wide results and caveats: Reported findings show early blood T cell clone dynamics, with interferon-beta, best predicted response.

The protocol was immunoSEQ multiplex PCR, while the TCRdb copy is restricted to in-frame clones and leaves out a portion. The sample records under 110,000 clones, under 90% being singletons. The source was peripheral blood, collected from a patient treated with radiotherapy plus ipilimumab. This TCR derives from a human donor with non-small cell lung cancer that progressed on radiotherapy plus ipilimumab. Some clones in this sample may be carry-over from other donors' samples.

In DNA form, the CDR3 reads TGCGCCAGCAGCTTTCGGGCCTCTTACTCCTACAATGAGCAGTTCTTC. This encodes CASSFRASYSYNEQFF. This chain links TRBV5-1 with TRBJ2-1; no definite D call. The CDR3 spans 16 residues. Germline assignment: CDR1 SGHRS and CDR2 YFSETQ. The V and J ends lost 2 bases and 0 bases respectively, with 12 bases between them.